The entry below gives a single T cell receptor (beta chain) sequence along with its context. Its specificity is not known. This specimen belongs to a study of PD-1 blockade in classical Hodgkin lymphoma. Broader study findings: Newly diagnosed patients were reported to exhibit reduced baseline TCR diversity relative to healthy donors.

CDR3 length: 13 amino acids. The V gene lost 10 bases and the J gene lost 0 bases, with 13 bases spanning the gap. The germline V gene has CDR1 SGHTA and CDR2 FQGNSA. The protocol was immunoSEQ multiplex PCR, while the TCRdb copy is restricted to in-frame clones and leaves out a portion. The sample has approximately 44,000 clones, just over 65% seen once. Stated time point: cycle 4 day 1 (C4D1), after six to seven weeks of nivolumab. Relapse was seen in all patients after autologous stem cell transplantation, and brentuximab vedotin exposure was variable. This chain connects TRBV7-2 to TRBJ2-7; D uncertain. Sequences were derived from peripheral blood mononuclear cells (PBMCs), sampled before the fourth cycle of nivolumab. This clonotype was sampled from a human donor with classical Hodgkin lymphoma. CDR3 region: CATSTQSSYEQYF. The CDR3 DNA is TGTGCCACTTCGACTCAAAGCTCCTACGAGCAGTACTTC.